This T cell receptor (beta chain) was observed in a study of blood T cell repertoires in COVID-19. The data were produced by immunoSEQ multiplex PCR, yet TCRdb's version contains in-frame clones alone and is incomplete. Found here are over 150,000 clones, about 88% of them singletons; the top ten hold around 17%. The specimen was peripheral blood. This TCR came from a man aged 45-60 years with COVID-19, enrolled during active disease.

CDR3 DNA sequence: TGTGCCAGTAGGAACGGGAACTCATACGGGGAGCTGTTTTTT. It is translated as CASRNGNSYGELFF. J is TRBJ2-2 and V is TRBV19; D perhaps matches TRBD2 (5 bases). CDR3 length: 14 amino acids. The germline CDR1 and CDR2 sequences are LNHDA and SQIVND (reference sequence). Trimming shortened V by 6 bases and J by 7 bases, and 15 bases separated the two germline ends.